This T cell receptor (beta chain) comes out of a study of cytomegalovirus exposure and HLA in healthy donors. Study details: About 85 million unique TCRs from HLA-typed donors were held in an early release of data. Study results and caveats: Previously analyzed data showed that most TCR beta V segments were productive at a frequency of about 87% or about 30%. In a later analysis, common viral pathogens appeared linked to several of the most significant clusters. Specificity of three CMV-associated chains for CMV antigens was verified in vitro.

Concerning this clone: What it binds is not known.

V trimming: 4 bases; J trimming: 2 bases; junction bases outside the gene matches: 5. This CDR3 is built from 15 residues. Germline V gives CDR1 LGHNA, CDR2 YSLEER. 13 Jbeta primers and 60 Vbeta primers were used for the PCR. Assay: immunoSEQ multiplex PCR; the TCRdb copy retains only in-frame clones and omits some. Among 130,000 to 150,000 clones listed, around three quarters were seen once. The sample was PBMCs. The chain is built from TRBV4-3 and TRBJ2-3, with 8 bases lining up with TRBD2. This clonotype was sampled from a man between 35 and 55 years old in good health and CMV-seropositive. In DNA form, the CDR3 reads TGCGCCAGCAGCCTCACTAGCGGATACACAGATACGCAGTATTTT. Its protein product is CASSLTSGYTDTQYF.